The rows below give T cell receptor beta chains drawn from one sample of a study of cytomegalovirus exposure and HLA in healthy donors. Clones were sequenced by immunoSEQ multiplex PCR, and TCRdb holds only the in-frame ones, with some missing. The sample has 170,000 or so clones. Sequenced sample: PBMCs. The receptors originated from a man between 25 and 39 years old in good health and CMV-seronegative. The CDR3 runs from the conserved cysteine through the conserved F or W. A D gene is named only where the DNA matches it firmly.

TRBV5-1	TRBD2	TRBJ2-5	TGCGCCAGCAGCTCCGGGACTAGCGGACAAGAGACCCAGTACTTC	CASSSGTSGQETQYF
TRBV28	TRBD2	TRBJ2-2	TGTGCCAGCAGTTCCTCGGGGGGGACCGGGGAGCTGTTTTTT	CASSSSGGTGELFF
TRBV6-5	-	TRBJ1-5	TGTGCCAGCAGTTACCAGGGGCCAGGGACCAATCAGCCCCAGCATTTT	CASSYQGPGTNQPQHF
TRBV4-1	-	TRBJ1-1	TGCGCCAGCAGCCAAGAAAAGCGAACGGTGAACACTGAAGCTTTCTTT	CASSQEKRTVNTEAFF
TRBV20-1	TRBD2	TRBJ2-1	TGCAGTGCCAGCGAACTAGCGGGAGTTTTCTTC	CSASELAGVFF
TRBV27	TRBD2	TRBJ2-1	TGTGCCAGCCGAAGAATAGCGGGAGACGATGAGCAGTTCTTC	CASRRIAGDDEQFF
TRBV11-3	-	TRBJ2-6	TGTGCCAGCAGCTCACGGGTAACTGGGGCCAACGTCCTGACTTTC	CASSSRVTGANVLTF
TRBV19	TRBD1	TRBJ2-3	TGTGCCAGTAGTATAGTCCAGGGGGCCGATACGCAGTATTTT	CASSIVQGADTQYF
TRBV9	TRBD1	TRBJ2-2	TGTGCCAGCAGCGCCTCCTCCGGGACAGGGACCACCGGGGAGCTGTTTTTT	CASSASSGTGTTGELFF
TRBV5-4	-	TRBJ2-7	TGTGCCAGCAGCCTCCTCGGGAGTGGGTCCTACGAGCAGTACTTC	CASSLLGSGSYEQYF
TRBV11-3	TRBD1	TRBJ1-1	TGTGCCAGCAGCTCCCAAGAAGGGGGCGAAGCTTTCTTT	CASSSQEGGEAFF
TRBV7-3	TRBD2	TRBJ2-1	TGTGCCAGCAGCTTAGGGGTAGCGGGAGACGGTGAGCAGTTCTTC	CASSLGVAGDGEQFF
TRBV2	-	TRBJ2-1	TGTGCCAGCAGTGAAGAGCTCAATGAGCAGTTCTTC	CASSEELNEQFF
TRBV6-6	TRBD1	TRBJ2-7	TGTGCCAGCAGTCGGACAGGGGGCAATTACGAGCAGTACTTC	CASSRTGGNYEQYF
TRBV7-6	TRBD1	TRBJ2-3	TGTGCCAGCAGCTACGGACAGGGTGGTTACACAGATACGCAGTATTTT	CASSYGQGGYTDTQYF
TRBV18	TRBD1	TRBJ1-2	TGTGCCAGCTCACCCGGGACAGGGGATGGCTATGGCTACACCTTC	CASSPGTGDGYGYTF
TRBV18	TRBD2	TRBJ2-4	TGTGCCAGCTCACCACCAACTAGCGGGATGGCGAACATTCAGTACTTC	CASSPPTSGMANIQYF
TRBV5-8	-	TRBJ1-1	TGTGCCAGCACTCGACATCTGGGGGGGGGATTCGAGGACACTGAAGCTTTCTTT	CASTRHLGGGFEDTEAFF
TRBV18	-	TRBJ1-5	TGTGCCAGCTCCCTCAAGACAGTTTTCGATAGCAATCAGCCCCAGCATTTT	CASSLKTVFDSNQPQHF
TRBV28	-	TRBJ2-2	TGTGCCAGCAGTGTTCTAGCGAACACCGGGGAGCTGTTTTTT	CASSVLANTGELFF
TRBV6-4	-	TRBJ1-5	TGTGCCAGCAGTGAACAATACAATCAGCCCCAGCATTTT	CASSEQYNQPQHF
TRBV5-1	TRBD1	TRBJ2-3	TGCGCCAGCAGCTCCCGGGACAGTAGCACAGATACGCAGTATTTT	CASSSRDSSTDTQYF
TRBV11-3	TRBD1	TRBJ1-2	TGTGCCAGCAGCTCCGGACAGGGGGCGAAGGACACCTTC	CASSSGQGAKDTF
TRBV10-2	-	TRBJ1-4	TGCGCCAGCAGTGAGATGGCCCAGGAAAAACTGTTTTTT	CASSEMAQEKLFF
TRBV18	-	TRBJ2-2	TGTGCCAGCTCACCACTGGGGGGAACAAACACCGGGGAGCTGTTTTTT	CASSPLGGTNTGELFF
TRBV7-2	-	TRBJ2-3	TGTGCCAGCAGCACTTACACAGATACGCAGTATTTT	CASSTYTDTQYF
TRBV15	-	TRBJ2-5	TGTGCCACCAGCAGAGATATTGGTAGCACAGAGACCCAGTACTTC	CATSRDIGSTETQYF
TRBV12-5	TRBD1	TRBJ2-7	TGTGCTAGTGGTGAATCCCATCGACAGGGAACCCCCTACGAGCAGTACTTC	CASGESHRQGTPYEQYF
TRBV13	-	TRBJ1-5	TGTGCCAGCAGCTTGATTCCACACAGAGGGAGGGATGTGGGCAATCAGCCCCAGCATTTT	CASSLIPHRGRDVGNQPQHF
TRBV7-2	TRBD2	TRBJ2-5	TGTGCCAGCAGCCCCCCTCCGGGAGGTAGACAAGAGACCCAGTACTTC	CASSPPPGGRQETQYF
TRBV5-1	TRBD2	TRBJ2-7	TGCGCCAGCAGCTTGTTTTCCAGCGGGAGCCACGAGCAGTACTTC	CASSLFSSGSHEQYF
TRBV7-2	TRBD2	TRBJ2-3	TGTGCCAGCAGCTCAAGAGCGGGAGGGAGGACAGATACGCAGTATTTT	CASSSRAGGRTDTQYF
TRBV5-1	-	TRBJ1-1	TGCGCCAGCAGCTTGGGTCTGGCGGGGGGCACTGAAGCTTTCTTT	CASSLGLAGGTEAFF
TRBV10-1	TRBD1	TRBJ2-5	TGCGCCAGCAGTGAGAGGACAGGGGTCGGGGAGACCCAGTACTTC	CASSERTGVGETQYF
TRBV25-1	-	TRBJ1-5	TGTGCCAGTTCAGGGCCGAATCAGCCCCAGCATTTT	CASSGPNQPQHF
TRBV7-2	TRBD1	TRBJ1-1	TGTGCCAGCAGCTTAGAGGGACAGGGGCGGACTGAAGCTTTCTTT	CASSLEGQGRTEAFF
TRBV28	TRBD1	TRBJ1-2	TGTGCCAGCAGTACCGTCAGGGGGTATGGCTATGGCTACACCTTC	CASSTVRGYGYGYTF
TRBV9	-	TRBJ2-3	TGTGCCAGCAGCGTAGCCGTCGGTGGACTCACAGATACGCAGTATTTT	CASSVAVGGLTDTQYF
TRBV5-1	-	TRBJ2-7	TGCGCCAGCAGCTTGTACAGGTCCGAGCAGTACTTC	CASSLYRSEQYF
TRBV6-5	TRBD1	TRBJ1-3	TGTGCCAGCCCCAGAACAGGGGCCTCTGGAAACACCATATATTTT	CASPRTGASGNTIYF
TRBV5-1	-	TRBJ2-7	TGCGCCAGCAGCCCGAAAGGGGAATTAGGGCAGTACTTC	CASSPKGELGQYF
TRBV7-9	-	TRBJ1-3	TGTGCCAGCAGCCCCCCAGGGTCCAGGATATATTTT	CASSPPGSRIYF
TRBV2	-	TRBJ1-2	TGTGCCAGCAGTGAAGGCTGGAGTCCGGCGGCGAACTATGGCTACACCTTC	CASSEGWSPAANYGYTF
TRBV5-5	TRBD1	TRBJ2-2	TGTGCCAGCAGTCCCTCCCCCGGACAGGGGAACACCGGGGAGCTGTTTTTT	CASSPSPGQGNTGELFF